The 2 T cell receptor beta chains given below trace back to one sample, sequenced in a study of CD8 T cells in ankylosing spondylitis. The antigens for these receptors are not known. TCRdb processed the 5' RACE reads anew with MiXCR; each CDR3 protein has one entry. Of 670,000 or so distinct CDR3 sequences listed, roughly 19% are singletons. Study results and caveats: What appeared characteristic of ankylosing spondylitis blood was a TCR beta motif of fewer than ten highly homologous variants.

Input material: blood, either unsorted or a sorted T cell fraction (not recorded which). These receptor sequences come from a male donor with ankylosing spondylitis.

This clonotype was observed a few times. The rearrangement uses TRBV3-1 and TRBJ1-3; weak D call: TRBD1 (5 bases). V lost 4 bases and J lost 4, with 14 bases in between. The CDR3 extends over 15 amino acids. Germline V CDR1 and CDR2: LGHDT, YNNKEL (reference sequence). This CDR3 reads CASSPDWGGGNTIYF. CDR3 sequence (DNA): TGTGCCAGCAGCCCGGACTGGGGCGGCGGAAACACCATATATTTT.

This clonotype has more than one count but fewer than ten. The CDR3 protein is CASSQDYLNTEAFF. DNA of the CDR3: TGCGCCAGCAGCCAAGATTATCTGAACACTGAAGCTTTCTTT. This rearrangement joins TRBV4-1 to TRBJ1-1; D gene uncertain. The V end was cut by 0 bases, the J end by 0 bases, with 5 bases between. Germline V gives CDR1 MGHRA, CDR2 YSYEKL. This CDR3 region has 14 residues.